This is a list of T cell receptor beta chains from one sample in a study of monozygotic twins with inflammatory bowel disease. TCRdb reprocessed the 5' RACE reads, keeping one entry per CDR3 protein, no DNA. The sample totals approximately 380,000 distinct CDR3 sequences. Specimen: blood. These receptors all stem from a human donor with ulcerative colitis or Crohn's disease, or a healthy co-twin of an affected twin (not recorded which). The CDR3 runs from the conserved cysteine through the conserved F or W.

v_gene	j_gene	CDR3aa
TRBV7-9	TRBJ2-7	CASSLAILSNYEQYF
TRBV5-4	TRBJ2-1	CASSSGSGGAYNEQFF
TRBV4-2	TRBJ1-1	CASSQEGGSMNTEAFF
TRBV5-1	TRBJ2-4	CASSWKQRLAGGHKNIQYF
TRBV7-3	TRBJ2-6	CASSSGHASGANVLTF
TRBV11-1	TRBJ2-5	CASRPKFSGGDRQETQYF
TRBV18	TRBJ1-1	CATSSGRSPLNTEAFF
TRBV5-1	TRBJ1-1	CASSGLNRANTEAFF
TRBV28	TRBJ2-7	CASSPPRGIHEQYF
TRBV28	TRBJ2-1	CATWDRGTHNEQFF
TRBV5-1	TRBJ2-3	CASSLGRVDTQYF
TRBV29-1	TRBJ2-5	CSVELAGEQETQYF
TRBV18	TRBJ2-7	CASSPTMGAISYEQYF
TRBV6-5	TRBJ2-7	CASSYYRTSYEQYF
TRBV12-3/TRBV12-4	TRBJ2-1	CASSHGGAERYNEQFF
TRBV4-3	TRBJ2-7	CASSQAVGAGGPTYEQYF
TRBV12-3/TRBV12-4	TRBJ2-7	CASSRTGASYEQYF
TRBV5-6	TRBJ1-3	CASSHTPGQGPGNTIYF
TRBV6-5	TRBJ2-6	CASSYLASGVSGANVLTF
TRBV20-1	TRBJ2-2	CSARIRANTGELFF
TRBV6-1	TRBJ1-3	CASRKGGGGNTIYF
TRBV6-2/TRBV6-3	TRBJ2-5	CASSYGASGGQETQYF
TRBV13	TRBJ2-1	CASSLGPAGGLRNEQFF
TRBV7-9	TRBJ2-7	CASSLFAGYEQYF
TRBV18	TRBJ2-5	CASSPSASQETQYF
TRBV27	TRBJ2-6	CASSSPSGQGYSGANVLTF
TRBV19	TRBJ1-1	CASSILSTRNTEAFF
TRBV7-6	TRBJ2-5	CASSLTLVAGVQETQYF
TRBV4-3	TRBJ2-5	CASSQDPTDRYQYF
TRBV18	TRBJ2-4	CASSTSGTSENIQYF
TRBV5-1	TRBJ2-7	CASSLGSGGAYEQYF
TRBV9	TRBJ1-4	CASSALSQGEKLFF
TRBV12-3/TRBV12-4	TRBJ2-7	CASSLMGGLPYEQYF
TRBV6-5	TRBJ2-4	CASSYSWTGGNIQYF
TRBV2	TRBJ2-1	CASSGGRGIYNEQFF
TRBV10-3	TRBJ1-1	CGTCDRGGMNTEAFF
TRBV12-3/TRBV12-4	TRBJ1-4	CASSLPGEKLFF
TRBV30	TRBJ2-5	CAWSVRGAQYF
TRBV4-3	TRBJ2-1	CASSPLVGTSGEQFF
TRBV7-2	TRBJ1-1	CASSSTGEDTEAFF
TRBV5-1	TRBJ1-6	CASSLAEGGYNSPLHF
TRBV2	TRBJ1-1	CASVGQLEAFF
TRBV6-5	TRBJ2-2	CASSYARTANTGELFF
TRBV3-1	TRBJ1-4	CASSQKGAAGEKLFF
TRBV6-2/TRBV6-3	TRBJ1-5	CASSSAGTSVGQPQHF
TRBV2	TRBJ2-1	CASMSRLAEYNEQFF
TRBV7-9	TRBJ2-7	CATSYRTGGSYEQYF
TRBV5-1	TRBJ2-2	CASRLDRGSTGELFF
TRBV4-3	TRBJ1-1	CASSHTTGMNTEAFF